The clone carrying this T cell receptor beta chain was recorded once. The antigen is undetermined. Germline V gene sequence: CDR1 MDHEN, CDR2 SYDVKM. V gave up 9 bases and J gave up 2 bases, with 13 bases separating them. The CDR3 has 13 residues. This record belongs to a study of CD8 T cells in Susac syndrome. It was with random hexamers that roughly 0.45 to 1 ug RNA was reverse transcribed. TCRdb used MiXCR to reprocess the immunoSEQ multiplex PCR reads, holding one entry per CDR3 protein. The table lists about 190,000 distinct CDR3 sequences, approximately 93% of them singletons. TCR beta sequencing covered blood CD8+ and CD4+ T cells. General study results and limits: The authors acknowledged that their TCR sequencing and HLA analysis involved a relatively small number of individuals.

The chain is built from TRBV28 and TRBJ1-2, with D unclear. Material for sequencing was CD4+ T cells from PBMCs. This TCR was sampled from a human donor in good health. The CDR3: CASSTLPNYGYTF. The CDR3 bases are TGTGCCAGTTCGACCCTCCCAAACTATGGCTACACCTTC.